The rows below give T cell receptor beta chains drawn from one sample of a study of cytomegalovirus exposure and HLA in healthy donors. Method: immunoSEQ multiplex PCR; TCRdb's copy keeps in-frame clones and lacks some. This table has about 170,000 clones, approximately 80% appearing once. The sequenced sample was PBMCs. The source is a woman between 50 and 59 years old in good health and CMV-seropositive. Both conserved end residues are trimmed from each CDR3. The order of the fields is V gene, CDR3 length, CDR3 protein.

>TRBV28|10
ASQGSNQPQH
>TRBV6-5|14
ASSYSNSGLNQPQH
>TRBV7-2|12
ASSRTGGHQPQH
>TRBV27|11
ASLAGMNTEAF
>TRBV28|14
ASAPGGQAGKNIQY
>TRBV10-3|12
ALKEEGARYGYT
>TRBV5-1|12
ASSGLAGGNEQF
>TRBV10-1|10
ASRMGPYEQY
>TRBV10-3|15
AISESGGSVSTDTQY
>TRBV28|14
ASSLYPSGDTGELF
>TRBV6-5|11
ASQREATYEQY
>TRBV4-1|13
ASSQLPGRVYEQY
>TRBV6-5|10
ASSRTRTVQY